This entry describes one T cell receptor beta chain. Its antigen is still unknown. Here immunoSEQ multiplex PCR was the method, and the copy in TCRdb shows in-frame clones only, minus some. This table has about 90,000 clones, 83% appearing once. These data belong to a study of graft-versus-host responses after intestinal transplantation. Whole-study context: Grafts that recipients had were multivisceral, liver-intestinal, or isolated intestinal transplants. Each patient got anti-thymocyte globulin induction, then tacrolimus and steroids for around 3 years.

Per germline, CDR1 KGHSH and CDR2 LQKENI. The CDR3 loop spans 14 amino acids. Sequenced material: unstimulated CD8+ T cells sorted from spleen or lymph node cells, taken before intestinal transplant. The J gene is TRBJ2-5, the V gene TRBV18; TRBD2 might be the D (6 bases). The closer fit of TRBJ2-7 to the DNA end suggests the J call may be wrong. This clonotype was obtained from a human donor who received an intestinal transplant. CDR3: CASSPTGSAYEQYF. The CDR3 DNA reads TGTGCCAGCTCACCCACCGGGAGTGCCTACGAGCAGTACTTC.